This TCR beta chain was sequenced during a study of blood T cell repertoires in COVID-19. Study-level background: The samples span acute and convalescent COVID-19 from the United States, Italy and Spain. PBMCs, B-cell-depleted T cells, or T cells were the source of the cDNA or gDNA that made up the material.

In the original analysis: Reference gene primer amplification yielded estimated nucleated cell counts. The method was immunoSEQ multiplex PCR; TCRdb's version includes in-frame clones alone and lacks a portion of them. V, J and clone size derive from that table, while D and trimming were established from the DNA sequence. Counted here are around 310,000 clones, around 91% occurring once; the ten biggest clones make up under 1.1%. The CDR3 is 17 residues long. V lost 3 bases to trimming and J lost 3 bases; unmatched junction nucleotides: 5. Germline CDR1 SGHRS, CDR2 YFSETQ. This TCR was recovered from a woman aged 35 to 49 with COVID-19, enrolled during active disease. The sequenced sample was peripheral blood. The chain employs TRBV5-1 and TRBJ2-3; 15 bases match TRBD2. The CDR3 is CASSYTGLAGGTDTQYF. The DNA of the CDR3 is TGCGCCAGCAGCTACACCGGACTAGCGGGAGGGACAGATACGCAGTATTTT.